The rows below give T cell receptor beta chains drawn from one sample of a study of post-analysis software for immune sequencing data. In TCRdb, the PCR reads were re-called with MiXCR into one record per CDR3 protein. The data hold approximately 770,000 distinct CDR3 sequences, with roughly 46% observed a single time. The sample consisted of blood. These receptors came from a girl aged 10 to 17 with multiple sclerosis. The CDR3 runs from the conserved cysteine through the conserved F or W. D genes are given only for firm matches. Expanded clones are given a class, and other clones once, few, many or no size at all.

D	V	J	size	CDR3	DNA
TRBD2	TRBV5-1	TRBJ2-7	-	CASSLVLAGVREGQYF	TGCGCCAGCAGCTTGGTACTTGCGGGAGTTCGAGAAGGGCAGTACTTC
-	TRBV12-3/TRBV12-4	TRBJ2-7	-	CASRRGTPANQYF	TGTGCCAGCAGGAGAGGGACACCGGCAAACCAGTACTTC
-	TRBV25-1	TRBJ1-2	-	CASRIPGRGYTF	TGTGCCAGCAGGATACCAGGGCGCGGCTACACCTTC
-	TRBV20-1	TRBJ2-7	few	CSARGGYRSYEQYF	TGCAGTGCTAGAGGTGGCTACCGCTCCTACGAGCAGTACTTC
-	TRBV6-1	TRBJ2-6	-	CASTHTRWPNRGFSGANVLTF	TGTGCCAGCACACACACCCGGTGGCCCAACCGGGGCTTTTCCGGGGCCAACGTCCTGACTTTC
-	TRBV30	TRBJ1-1	-	CAWSVRRTLEAFF	TGTGCCTGGAGTGTACGAAGGACCCTTGAAGCTTTCTTT
TRBD1	TRBV6-5	TRBJ1-5	few	CASSYHRGLGQPQHF	TGTGCCAGCAGTTACCACAGGGGGCTCGGTCAGCCCCAGCATTTT
TRBD2	TRBV2	TRBJ2-7	few	CASRGGADQHTQTLPYEQYF	TGTGCCAGCAGGGGAGGGGCAGACCAACATACCCAAACTTTACCCTACGAGCAGTACTTC
-	TRBV20-1	TRBJ1-5	few	CSARPQGGARPQHF	TGCAGTGCTAGACCTCAGGGCGGGGCTCGGCCCCAGCATTTT
-	TRBV9	TRBJ2-7	-	CASSVEDTFYEQYF	TGTGCCAGCAGCGTAGAGGACACCTTCTACGAGCAGTACTTC
TRBD1	TRBV4-3	TRBJ1-2	-	CASSPRTGTLGGYTF	TGCGCCAGCAGCCCCCGGACAGGGACCCTAGGTGGCTACACCTTC
-	TRBV10-3	TRBJ2-3	-	CASLSADTQYF	TGTGCCTCCCTTTCAGCAGATACGCAGTATTTT
-	TRBV20-1	TRBJ2-3	-	CSGGGTDTQYF	TGCAGTGGAGGAGGCACAGATACGCAGTATTTT
TRBD2	TRBV7-8	TRBJ2-3	few	CASSLVTSGRVSDTQYF	TGTGCCAGCAGCTTAGTAACTAGCGGGAGGGTGTCAGATACGCAGTATTTT
TRBD1	TRBV5-6	TRBJ1-2	-	CASSFTGGYDYGYTF	TGTGCCAGCAGCTTTACAGGGGGTTACGACTATGGCTACACCTTC
TRBD1	TRBV7-9	TRBJ2-5	few	CASSLDHRGASETQYF	TGTGCCAGCAGCTTAGACCACAGGGGCGCAAGCGAGACCCAGTACTTC
-	TRBV5-1	TRBJ1-2	-	CASSLGMTGWLGYTF	TGCGCCAGCAGCTTGGGCATGACAGGATGGTTGGGCTACACCTTC
TRBD2	TRBV4-2	TRBJ2-3	-	CASSQVTSGRAGDTQYF	TGTGCCAGCAGCCAAGTGACTAGCGGGAGGGCCGGTGATACGCAGTATTTT
-	TRBV6-5	TRBJ2-7	few	CASKIGHRSDEQYF	TGTGCCAGCAAGATCGGACACCGGTCCGACGAGCAGTACTTC
TRBD2	TRBV28	TRBJ2-5	few	CASGDGRIQETQYF	TGTGCCAGCGGGGACGGGAGGATCCAAGAGACCCAGTACTTC
TRBD2	TRBV30	TRBJ2-7	-	CAWSVLAGGEQYF	TGTGCCTGGAGTGTACTAGCGGGAGGCGAGCAGTACTTC
-	TRBV11-2	TRBJ1-5	-	CASSLNARGSQPQHF	TGTGCCAGCAGCTTAAACGCTCGGGGTTCACAGCCCCAGCATTTT
-	TRBV12-3/TRBV12-4	TRBJ2-5	-	CASTRRRETQYF	TGTGCCAGCACCCGGAGGAGGGAGACCCAGTACTTC
-	TRBV28	TRBJ2-5	-	CASSPPRSRELQETQYF	TGTGCCAGCAGTCCACCTCGTAGCAGGGAACTCCAAGAGACCCAGTACTTC
TRBD2	TRBV6-5	TRBJ2-7	-	CASSYRGKAGDLYEQYF	TGTGCCAGCAGTTACAGGGGCAAGGCGGGGGACCTCTACGAGCAGTACTTC
-	TRBV3-1	TRBJ2-4	-	CASSQGISGLAKNIQYF	TGTGCCAGCAGCCAAGGGATTAGCGGTCTAGCCAAAAACATTCAGTACTTC
TRBD1	TRBV15	TRBJ1-2	-	CATSRAGQDPRNYGYTF	TGTGCCACCAGCAGAGCGGGACAGGACCCGCGTAACTATGGCTACACCTTC
-	TRBV7-3	TRBJ2-3	many	CASSLVREDTQYF	TGTGCCAGCAGCTTAGTCCGTGAAGATACGCAGTATTTT
-	TRBV7-6	TRBJ2-3	few	CASSLTGPSTDTQYF	TGTGCCAGCAGCTTAACGGGACCCAGCACAGATACGCAGTATTTT
-	TRBV20-1	TRBJ2-3	-	CSPWTLSNQPQYF	TGCAGCCCCTGGACTCTCAGCAATCAGCCCCAGTATTTT
-	TRBV6-5	TRBJ2-5	few	CASSYSNGGEQYF	TGTGCCAGCAGTTACTCGAATGGCGGAGAGCAGTACTTC